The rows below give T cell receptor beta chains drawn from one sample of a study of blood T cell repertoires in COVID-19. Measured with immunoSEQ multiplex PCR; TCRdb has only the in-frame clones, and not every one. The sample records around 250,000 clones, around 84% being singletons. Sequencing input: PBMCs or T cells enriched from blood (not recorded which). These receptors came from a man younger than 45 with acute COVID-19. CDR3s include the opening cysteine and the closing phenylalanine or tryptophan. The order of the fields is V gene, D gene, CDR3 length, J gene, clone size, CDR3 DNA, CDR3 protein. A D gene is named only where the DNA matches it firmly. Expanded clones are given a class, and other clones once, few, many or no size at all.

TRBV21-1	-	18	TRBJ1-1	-	TGTGCCAGCAGCAGCGGTTTCACTCACTCCGAGAGGAACACTGAAGCTTTCTTT	CASSSGFTHSERNTEAFF
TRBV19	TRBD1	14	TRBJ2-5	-	TGTGCCAGTAGTATAACAGGGGGCACAGAGACCCAGTACTTC	CASSITGGTETQYF
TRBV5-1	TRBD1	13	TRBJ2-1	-	TGTGCCAGCAGCTTGAGACAGGGAAATGAGCAGTTCTTC	CASSLRQGNEQFF
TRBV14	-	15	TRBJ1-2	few	TGTGCCAGCAGCCCGAACCAGCAGGGCGGATATGGCTACACCTTC	CASSPNQQGGYGYTF
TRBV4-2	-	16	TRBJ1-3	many	TGTGCCAGCAGCGACCGCGCGGAGATCTCTGGAAACACCATATATTTT	CASSDRAEISGNTIYF
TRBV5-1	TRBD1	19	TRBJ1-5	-	TGTGCCAGCAGCTTATGGAGTCCCGAGACAGGGTATAGCAATCAGCCCCAGCATTTT	CASSLWSPETGYSNQPQHF
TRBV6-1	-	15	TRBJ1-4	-	TGTGCCAGCAGTGAAGCCTCAGCAACTAATGAAAAACTGTTTTTT	CASSEASATNEKLFF
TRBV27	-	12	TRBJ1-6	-	TGTGCCAGCAGTTTAGGGAGTACACCCCTCCACTTT	CASSLGSTPLHF
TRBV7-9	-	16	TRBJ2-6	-	TGTGCCAGCAGCTTAGTTTCAGCGTCTGGGGCCAACGTCCTGACTTTC	CASSLVSASGANVLTF
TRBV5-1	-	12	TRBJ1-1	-	TGCGCCAGCAGCTCGTATGGCTCTGTAGCTTTCTTT	CASSSYGSVAFF